The T cell receptor (beta chain) under discussion was sequenced for a study of T-cell reconstitution after alpha-beta-depleted transplantation in children. The V gene's germline CDR1 is SSHAT and CDR2 FNYEAQ (reference sequence). V gave up 2 bases and J gave up 4 bases; unmatched junction bases: 4. The CDR3 is 14 amino acids. This clonotype has a handful of counts. Preparation of the TCRbeta library involved a method that used unique molecular identifiers. Using its own MiXCR run on the PCR reads, TCRdb lists one record per CDR3 protein. The sample lists 450,000 to 700,000 distinct CDR3 sequences, roughly a quarter occurring once.

This sequence joins TRBV7-7 and TRBJ2-5; the match to TRBD1 covers 7 bases. The receptor was derived from a boy younger than two with Wiskott-Aldrich syndrome, due to receive a stem cell transplant. The sequenced sample was PBMCs, obtained before TCRalphabeta/CD19-depleted stem cell transplant. The CDR3 bases are TGTGCCAGCAGCTTACGTCCAGGGGGAGAGACCCAGTACTTC. Residues: CASSLRPGGETQYF.